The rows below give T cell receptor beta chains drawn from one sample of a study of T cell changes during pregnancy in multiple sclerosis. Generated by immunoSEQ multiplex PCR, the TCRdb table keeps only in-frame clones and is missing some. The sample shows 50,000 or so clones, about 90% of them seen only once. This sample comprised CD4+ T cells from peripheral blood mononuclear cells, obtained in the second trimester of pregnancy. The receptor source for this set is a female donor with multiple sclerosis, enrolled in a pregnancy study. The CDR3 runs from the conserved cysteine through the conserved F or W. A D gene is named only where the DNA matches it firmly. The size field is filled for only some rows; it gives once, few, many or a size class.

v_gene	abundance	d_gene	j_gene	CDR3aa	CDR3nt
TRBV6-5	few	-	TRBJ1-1	CASTPVRGQSEAFF	TGTGCCAGCACCCCGGTTCGGGGTCAGTCTGAAGCTTTCTTT
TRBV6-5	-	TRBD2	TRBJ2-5	CASSAPGLPRETQYF	TGTGCCAGCAGTGCGCCGGGACTACCAAGAGAGACCCAGTACTTC
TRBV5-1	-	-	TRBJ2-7	CASRPLPGQLYEQYF	TGCGCCAGCAGGCCACTCCCGGGACAACTATACGAGCAGTACTTC
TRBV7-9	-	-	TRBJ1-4	CASSFRGTTNEKLFF	TGTGCCAGCAGTTTCAGGGGTACAACTAATGAAAAACTGTTTTTT
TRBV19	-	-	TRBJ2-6	CASSKDISGANVLTF	TGTGCCAGTAGTAAGGACATCTCTGGGGCCAACGTCCTGACTTTC
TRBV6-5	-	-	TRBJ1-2	CASSFAAGRTFHTF	TGTGCCAGCAGTTTTGCGGCGGGACGGACCTTTCACACCTTC
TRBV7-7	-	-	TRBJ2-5	CASSLARQQETQYF	TGTGCCAGCAGCTTAGCGCGACAGCAAGAGACCCAGTACTTC
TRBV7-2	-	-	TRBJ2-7	CASSLRTYEQYF	TGTGCCAGCAGCTTAAGGACTTACGAGCAGTACTTC
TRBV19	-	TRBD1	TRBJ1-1	CASRRDRAMNTEAFF	TGTGCCAGTCGACGTGACAGGGCTATGAACACTGAAGCTTTCTTT
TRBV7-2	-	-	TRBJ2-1	CASSSNFQTYNEQFF	TGTGCCAGCAGCTCCAATTTTCAAACCTACAATGAGCAGTTCTTC
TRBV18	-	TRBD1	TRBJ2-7	CASSFPGTGSSEQYF	TGTGCCAGCTCATTCCCCGGGACAGGGTCGTCCGAGCAGTACTTC
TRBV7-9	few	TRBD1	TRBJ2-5	CASSLWGQGEPQYF	TGTGCCAGCAGCTTATGGGGACAGGGGGAACCCCAGTACTTC
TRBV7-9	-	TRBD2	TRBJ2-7	CASSLSGVPSYEQYF	TGTGCCAGCAGCTTAAGCGGGGTCCCCTCCTACGAGCAGTACTTC
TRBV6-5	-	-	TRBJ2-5	CASRIQGGGETQYF	TGTGCCAGCAGAATACAGGGCGGCGGAGAGACCCAGTACTTC
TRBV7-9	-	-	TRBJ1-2	CASSHRQAQGGYTF	TGTGCCAGCAGCCACCGCCAGGCCCAGGGAGGCTACACCTTC
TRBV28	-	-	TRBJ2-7	CASSLFRTGGTTYEQYF	TGTGCCAGCAGTTTGTTTCGGACAGGAGGGACCACCTACGAGCAGTACTTC
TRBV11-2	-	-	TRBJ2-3	CASSLTAASTDTQYF	TGTGCCAGCAGCTTAACAGCGGCGAGCACAGATACGCAGTATTTT
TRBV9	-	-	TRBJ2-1	CASSVGASEVSYNEQFF	TGTGCCAGCAGCGTAGGGGCTAGCGAGGTCTCCTACAATGAGCAGTTCTTC
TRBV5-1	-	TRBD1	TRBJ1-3	CASSLGPSQGTSGNTIYF	TGCGCCAGCAGCTTGGGGCCTTCACAGGGGACCTCTGGAAACACCATATATTTT